This T cell receptor beta chain was sequenced in a study of T-cell reconstitution after alpha-beta-depleted transplantation in children. The TCRbeta library incorporated unique molecular identifiers. TCRdb reprocessed the PCR reads via MiXCR and lists one record per CDR3 protein. The sample lists around 450,000 distinct CDR3 sequences, 10% to 13% occurring once. Deletions cut 5 bases from V and 4 bases from J, with 14 bases between. CDR3 size: 14 residues. This clonotype was counted many times. The material sequenced was PBMCs, taken before TCRalphabeta/CD19-depleted stem cell transplant. V and J are TRBV12-3 or TRBV12-4 and TRBJ1-2; no clear D. The TCR sequence derives from a child under 10 years old with inherited bone marrow failure, due to receive a stem cell transplant. The CDR3, as DNA: TGTGCCAGCAGTCTTAATGGACGGACCTATGGCTACACCTTC. This sequence encodes CASSLNGRTYGYTF.